The 20 T cell receptor beta chains listed next were all sequenced from one sample in a study of CD8+ T cells in alopecia areata. cDNA serving as the sequencing template came from extracted, reverse transcribed RNA. Here immunoSEQ multiplex PCR was the method, and the copy in TCRdb shows in-frame clones only, minus some. The sample includes 170,000 or so clones, about three fifths of them seen just once. As to treatment: oral pan-JAK inhibitor, 5-10 mg twice daily. The input for sequencing was CD8+ T cells sorted from blood, taken at week 24, from a patient treated with tofacitinib. These receptors all stem from a human donor with alopecia areata.

The V call is TRBV18, the J call TRBJ1-1, with 9 bases fitting TRBD1. This CDR3 comprises 22 residues. V trimming: 2 bases; J trimming: 5 bases; junction bases outside the gene matches: 27. Germline V gene data show CDR1 as KGHSH and CDR2 as LQKENI. Here the CDR3 reads CASSPGPPPWWRANRGQTEAFF. In DNA form, the CDR3 reads TGTGCCAGCTCACCAGGACCCCCGCCCTGGTGGAGAGCAAACAGGGGGCAGACTGAAGCTTTCTTT. The whole variable domain, filled in from reference TRBV18 and TRBJ1-1, reads NAGVMQNPRHLVRRRGQEARLRCSPMKGHSHVYWYRQLPEEGLKFMVYLQKENIIDESGMPKERFSAEFPKEGPSILRIQQVVRGDSAAYFCASSPGPPPWWRANRGQTEAFFGQGTRLTVV.

Points on this clone: Different DNA sequences within this sample yield the same CDR3. The J gene is TRBJ1-1, the V gene TRBV30; D not certain. The CDR3 length is 12 residues. Germline V CDR1 and CDR2: GTSNPN, SVGIG (reference sequence). V shed 2 bases and J shed 1 base, with 5 bases lying between them. CDR3 residues: CAWSIGNTEAFF. The CDR3 coding sequence is TGTGCCTGGAGTATTGGGAACACTGAAGCTTTCTTT. The variable domain in full, with the rest retrieved from reference TRBV30 and TRBJ1-1, is SQTIHQWPATLVQPVGSPLSLECTVEGTSNPNLYWYRQAAGRGLQLLFYSVGIGQISSEVPQNLSASRPQDRQFILSSKKLLLSDSGFYLCAWSIGNTEAFFGQGTRLTVV.

This clone was counted between two and nine times. The rearrangement uses TRBV19 and TRBJ2-1; D call uncertain. Germline CDR1 is LNHDA and CDR2 is SQIVND (reference sequence). This CDR3 is 16 amino acids long. Trimming took off 2 bases at V and 4 bases at J, with 15 bases between the two ends. The CDR3 spells CASSIQASPTYNEQFF. CDR3 sequence (DNA): TGTGCCAGTAGTATACAGGCCTCACCAACTTACAATGAGCAGTTCTTC. The whole variable domain, remainder taken from reference TRBV19 and TRBJ2-1, is DGGITQSPKYLFRKEGQNVTLSCEQNLNHDAMYWYRQDPGQGLRLIYYSQIVNDFQKGDIAEGYSVSREKKESFPLTVTSAQKNPTAFYLCASSIQASPTYNEQFFGPGTRLTVL.

The genes are TRBV4-1 and TRBJ2-1; no clear D. Trimming shortened V by 0 bases and J by 7 bases, and 4 bases separated the two germline ends. The CDR3 covers 12 residues. Germline lookup yields CDR1 MGHRA and CDR2 YSYEKL. CDR3 loop: CASSQEGNEQFF. The CDR3 coding sequence is TGCGCCAGCAGCCAAGAAGGGAATGAGCAGTTCTTC.

The table lists this clone with a few counts. This chain joins TRBV4-2 and TRBJ2-3; TRBD2 matches 10 bases. The germline CDR1 and CDR2 sequences are LGHNA and YNFKEQ. CDR3 size: 16 residues. V lost 4 bases to trimming and J lost 1 base; unmatched junction nucleotides: 5. The CDR3 sequence is CASSLSGTSGTDTQYF. DNA for the CDR3: TGTGCCAGCAGCCTGAGTGGGACTAGCGGCACAGATACGCAGTATTTT.

The chain joins TRBV6-6 to TRBJ1-6, with 8 nucleotides matching TRBD1. The V segment lost 7 bases and the J segment 2 bases; nucleotides outside the gene matches: 4. Germline CDR1 MNHNY, CDR2 SVGAGI (reference sequence). CDR3 length: 15 residues. DNA of the CDR3: TGTGCCAGCATCCAGGGGGCGGCCTATAATTCACCCCTCCACTTT. Amino acids: CASIQGAAYNSPLHF.

The CDR3: CASTKQGAGEQYF. Here the CDR3 DNA reads TGTGCCAGCACCAAACAGGGGGCTGGAGAGCAGTACTTC. This chain connects TRBV11-3 to TRBJ2-7, with 9 bases identical to TRBD1. From germline, CDR1 is SGHNT and CDR2 YENEEA. The V gene end was trimmed by 7 bases and the J gene end by 7 bases; junction bases not matched to a gene: 8. This CDR3 region has 13 residues.

This clone was seen just once. V usage is TRBV18 and J usage is TRBJ2-7; 9 nucleotides match TRBD2. V gave up 2 bases and J gave up 4 bases; unmatched junction bases: 6. The CDR3 is made up of 15 amino acids. Germline CDR1 is KGHSH and CDR2 is LQKENI. CDR3 DNA sequence: TGTGCCAGCTCACCATCGGGTAGCGGGGGTTACGAGCAGTACTTC. Its protein is CASSPSGSGGYEQYF.

Of note for this clone: The junction and the germline gene differ at one end; a read error may be behind it. The chain uses TRBV30 and TRBJ1-5; 10 nucleotides match TRBD1. This CDR3 has 16 amino acids. Germline V CDR1 and CDR2: GTSNPN, SVGIG (reference sequence). DNA for the CDR3: TGTGCCTGGAGTCCGAGGGACAGGGGCGGCAATCGGCCCCAGCATTTT. It translates to CAWSPRDRGGNRPQHF. Together with reference TRBV30 and TRBJ1-5, the CDR3 gives the full variable domain: SQTIHQWPATLVQPVGSPLSLECTVEGTSNPNLYWYRQAAGRGLQLLFYSVGIGQISSEVPQNLSASRPQDRQFILSSKKLLLSDSGFYLCAWSPRDRGGNRPQHFGDGTRLSIL.

The CDR3 is CSVGEGQGAQVFPYEQYF. CDR3 nucleotides: TGCAGCGTCGGGGAGGGACAGGGGGCGCAGGTATTCCCCTACGAGCAGTACTTC. The chain employs TRBV29-1 and TRBJ2-7; 12 bases match TRBD1. Losses at the gene ends were 6 bases for V and 2 bases for J; bases not matched to a gene: 17. This CDR3 comprises 18 residues. Germline values: CDR1 SQVTM, CDR2 ANQGSEA.

This clone showed up just a few times. The CDR3 region is CASSQAGRYTGELFF. The CDR3 DNA follows: TGCGCCAGCAGCCAAGCTGGTCGCTACACCGGGGAGCTGTTTTTT. The chain links TRBV4-1 to TRBJ2-2; no firm D call. V lost 1 base, J lost 3 bases, and 9 bases lay in between. Germline CDR1 is MGHRA and CDR2 is YSYEKL. The CDR3 covers 15 residues.

The chain carries TRBV27 and TRBJ1-5; a weak D match, TRBD1 (6 bases). Germline V gene sequence: CDR1 MNHEY, CDR2 SMNVEV (reference sequence). The germline V and J ends were trimmed by 3 bases and 5 bases, with 14 bases remaining between them. This CDR3 has 15 residues. The CDR3 reads CASSFVRQVDQPQHF. The CDR3 DNA sequence: TGTGCCAGCAGTTTCGTAAGACAGGTAGATCAGCCCCAGCATTTT.

Details on this clone: At one end the junction does not follow the germline gene, possibly because of a read error. This chain joins TRBV7-9 and TRBJ2-5; 9 bases align to TRBD1. The CDR3 consists of 11 residues. From germline, CDR1 is SEHNR and CDR2 FQNEAQ (reference sequence). CDR3 bases: TGTGCCAGCAGCCTCGGACAGGGGAACGACTTC. Its protein is CASSLGQGNDF. The complete variable domain, with remaining parts taken from reference TRBV7-9 and TRBJ2-5, reads DTGVSQNPRHKITKRGQNVTFRCDPISEHNRLYWYRQTLGQGPEFLTYFQNEAQLEKSRLLSDRFSAERPKGSFSTLEIQRTEQGDSAMYLCASSLGQGNDFGPGTRLLVL.

Here the CDR3 reads CSVGQGIYEQYF. For the CDR3, the DNA is TGCAGCGTGGGACAGGGGATCTACGAGCAGTACTTC. The chain uses TRBV29-1 and TRBJ2-7; 10 positions match TRBD1. Germline-derived CDR1 and CDR2 are SQVTM and ANQGSEA. CDR3 length: 12 residues. V lost 6 bases, J lost 3 bases, and 2 bases stayed unmatched.

This chain links TRBV9 with TRBJ2-1; 10 bases line up with TRBD2. The CDR3 sequence is 15 residues long. Trimming removed 4 bases from V and 7 bases from J; junction bases left unmatched: 8. Germline assignment: CDR1 SGDLS and CDR2 YYNGEE. CDR3 coding DNA: TGTGCCAGCAGCCTCAGCGGGGGGGCCTCGAATGAGCAGTTCTTC. Its protein product is CASSLSGGASNEQFF.

The chain joins TRBV5-6 to TRBJ2-7, with D uncertain. This CDR3 region has 14 residues. CDR1 is SGHDT, CDR2 YYEEEE, per germline. Trimming removed 2 bases from V and 7 bases from J, with 16 bases in between. CDR3 DNA: TGTGCCAGCAGCTTCGACTCCCGAAAGTGGGAGCAGTACTTC. Translating gives CASSFDSRKWEQYF.

The chain is built from TRBV7-9 and TRBJ2-7; either TRBD1 or TRBD2 may supply D (5 bases each). Germline values: CDR1 SEHNR, CDR2 FQNEAQ (reference sequence). Deletions cut 4 bases from V and 2 bases from J, with 12 bases between. This CDR3 contains 14 residues. The CDR3 region is CASSSTRDPYEQYF. The CDR3 DNA reads TGTGCCAGCAGCTCCACCCGGGACCCCTACGAGCAGTACTTC.

The chain joins TRBV9 to TRBJ1-5; D gene uncertain. The germline gives CDR1 SGDLS, CDR2 YYNGEE. V shed 3 bases and J shed 3 bases, with 7 bases lying between them. CDR3 length: 13 amino acids. CDR3 sequence: CASSAGINQPQHF. The DNA of the CDR3 is TGTGCCAGCAGCGCGGGCATCAATCAGCCCCAGCATTTT.

The chain has TRBV5-1 and TRBJ2-5; 9 bases are shared with TRBD1. The CDR3 has 15 residues. Germline V gives CDR1 SGHRS, CDR2 YFSETQ. V shed 2 bases, J shed 4 bases, and the junction held 6 bases outside the gene matches. CDR3 in amino acids: CASSFHRGLGETQYF. DNA of the CDR3: TGCGCCAGCAGCTTTCACAGGGGGCTCGGAGAGACCCAGTACTTC.

The gene calls are TRBV19 and TRBJ1-2, with a weak D call TRBD1 (5 bases). The V end was cut by 8 bases, the J end by 3 bases, with 13 bases between. The CDR3 length is 13 residues. Germline V CDR1 and CDR2: LNHDA, SQIVND (reference sequence). The CDR3 coding sequence is TGTGCCAGTTGTCAGGGTGGAGACTATGGCTACACCTTC. It specifies CASCQGGDYGYTF.